Shown below are 3 T cell receptor beta chains from a single sample sequenced in a study of blood T cell repertoires in COVID-19 (dated by TCRdb to the early 2020s). The library relied on the immunoSEQ multiplex PCR assay. The table was pulled from immuneACCESS by TCRdb, which kept in-frame rearrangements only. Such tables lose some clones; where checked, under half of the loss comes from unresolved V genes, and the rest has no known cause. The sample table records about 220,000 clones; about nine tenths of these occur just once. The top ten hold just over 2.5% of the sample. Input material: PBMCs or T cells enriched from blood (not recorded which). These receptors were taken from a woman aged 30 to 39 who had recovered from COVID-19.

This rearrangement joins TRBV7-9 to TRBJ2-1, with 10 bases identical to TRBD2. V gave up 1 base and J gave up 8 bases; unmatched junction bases: 11. This CDR3 comprises 17 residues. Germline CDR1 and CDR2: SEHNR and FQNEAQ (reference sequence). CDR3 in DNA: TGTGCCAGCAGCTTAGAGATAGCGGGACTAGCGCTGGATGAGCAGTTCTTC. It translates to CASSLEIAGLALDEQFF.

This rearrangement joins TRBV2 to TRBJ1-6, with 7 bases aligning to TRBD1. The V gene's germline CDR1 is SNHLY and CDR2 FYNNEI. After removal of 6 bases from V and 4 bases from J, the junction contained 3 bases not matched to a gene. CDR3 size: 14 residues. CDR3 protein: CASSRTGYNSPLHF. CDR3 DNA: TGTGCCAGCAGCCGGACAGGATATAATTCACCCCTCCACTTT.

The chain uses TRBV5-1 and TRBJ2-6; 13 bases match TRBD2. V was pared by 3 bases and J by 2 bases, with 5 bases of the junction left unmatched. CDR1 SGHRS and CDR2 YFSETQ come from the germline V gene. The CDR3 is 18 residues long. For the CDR3, the DNA is TGCGCCAGCAGCTACAGGACTAGCGGGGGAACTGGGGCCAACGTCCTGACTTTC. Residues: CASSYRTSGGTGANVLTF.